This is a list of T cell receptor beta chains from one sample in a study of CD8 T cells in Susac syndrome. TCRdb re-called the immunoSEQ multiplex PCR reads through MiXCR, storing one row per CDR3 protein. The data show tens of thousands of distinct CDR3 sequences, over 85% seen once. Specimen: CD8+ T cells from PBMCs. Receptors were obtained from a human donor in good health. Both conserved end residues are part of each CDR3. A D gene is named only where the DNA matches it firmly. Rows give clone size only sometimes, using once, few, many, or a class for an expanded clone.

CDR3: CSARSRVGYEQYF
DNA: TGCAGTGCTAGGAGTAGGGTCGGCTACGAGCAGTACTTC
D: -
V: TRBV20-1
J: TRBJ2-7
size: -

CDR3: CASSLEQGPREQFF
DNA: TGTGCCAGCAGCTTAGAACAGGGTCCAAGGGAGCAGTTCTTC
D: -
V: TRBV13
J: TRBJ2-1
size: -

CDR3: CASTSDPIYNEQFF
DNA: TGTGCCAGCACCTCGGATCCCATCTACAATGAGCAGTTCTTC
D: -
V: TRBV27
J: TRBJ2-1
size: -

CDR3: CASSFAGTSGGYNEQFF
DNA: TGTGCCAGCAGCTTCGCCGGGACTAGCGGGGGTTACAATGAGCAGTTCTTC
D: TRBD2
V: TRBV11-2
J: TRBJ2-1
size: few

CDR3: CASRTLRGRRTEAFF
DNA: TGTGCCAGCAGGACACTCCGTGGGCGGCGGACTGAAGCTTTCTTT
D: -
V: TRBV27
J: TRBJ1-1
size: -

CDR3: CASSFPRGPSYNEQFF
DNA: TGTGCCAGCAGCTTCCCTCGGGGGCCCTCCTACAATGAGCAGTTCTTC
D: -
V: TRBV7-9
J: TRBJ2-1
size: -

CDR3: CASSQDIFFEAFF
DNA: TGCGCCAGCAGCCAAGACATCTTCTTTGAAGCTTTCTTT
D: -
V: TRBV4-3
J: TRBJ1-1
size: -

CDR3: CASSPVDSSETQYF
DNA: TGTGCCAGCAGTCCCGTAGACAGTTCGGAGACCCAGTACTTC
D: -
V: TRBV27
J: TRBJ2-5
size: -

CDR3: CASSLLNSDTQYF
DNA: TGTGCCAGCAGTTTACTCAATTCGGATACGCAGTATTTT
D: -
V: TRBV12-3/TRBV12-4
J: TRBJ2-3
size: -

CDR3: CASSLADGSSRIYEQYF
DNA: TGCGCCAGCAGCTTGGCCGACGGCAGCTCAAGAATCTACGAGCAGTACTTC
D: -
V: TRBV5-1
J: TRBJ2-7
size: -

CDR3: CASSTPGQGGSYEQYF
DNA: TGTGCCAGCAGCACACCGGGACAGGGGGGCTCCTACGAGCAGTACTTC
D: TRBD1
V: TRBV7-9
J: TRBJ2-7
size: -

CDR3: CASHRLGKRDTGELFF
DNA: TGTGCCAGCCATCGGCTGGGGAAAAGGGACACCGGGGAGCTGTTTTTT
D: -
V: TRBV12-3/TRBV12-4
J: TRBJ2-2
size: -

CDR3: CATSDFRRNTGELFF
DNA: TGTGCCACCAGTGATTTCCGTCGGAACACCGGGGAGCTGTTTTTT
D: -
V: TRBV24-1
J: TRBJ2-2
size: once

CDR3: CASSSVGRYGYTF
DNA: TGTGCCAGCAGCAGCGTTGGGCGCTATGGCTACACCTTC
D: -
V: TRBV7-2
J: TRBJ1-2
size: -

CDR3: CASSFSGGAGTDTQYF
DNA: TGTGCCAGCAGTTTCAGTGGCGGTGCTGGCACAGATACGCAGTATTTT
D: -
V: TRBV27
J: TRBJ2-3
size: -

CDR3: CASSPRTGEETQYF
DNA: TGTGCCAGCAGCCCCCGGACGGGGGAAGAGACCCAGTACTTC
D: -
V: TRBV5-4
J: TRBJ2-5
size: -

CDR3: CASSRGQGVGQPQHF
DNA: TGTGCCAGCAGCCGGGGGCAGGGAGTAGGACAGCCCCAGCATTTT
D: -
V: TRBV9
J: TRBJ1-5
size: -

CDR3: CASSLAGTKEGYTF
DNA: TGTGCCAGCAGCTTAGCCGGGACAAAGGAAGGCTACACCTTC
D: -
V: TRBV11-2
J: TRBJ1-2
size: -

CDR3: CASSLEVPTDTQYF
DNA: TGCGCCAGCAGCTTGGAGGTCCCAACAGATACGCAGTATTTT
D: -
V: TRBV5-1
J: TRBJ2-3
size: -

CDR3: CASSLAAGPTGDYGYTF
DNA: TGTGCCAGCAGCTTAGCGGCGGGCCCGACGGGGGACTATGGCTACACCTTC
D: -
V: TRBV7-2
J: TRBJ1-2
size: -

CDR3: CASSPQRERTEAFF
DNA: TGTGCCAGCAGTCCCCAAAGGGAACGAACTGAAGCTTTCTTT
D: -
V: TRBV27
J: TRBJ1-1
size: -

CDR3: CASSLQEGGYTDTQYF
DNA: TGCGCCAGCAGCTTGCAGGAGGGGGGCTACACAGATACGCAGTATTTT
D: -
V: TRBV5-1
J: TRBJ2-3
size: -

CDR3: CSARDRHSYEQYF
DNA: TGCAGTGCTAGGGACAGGCACTCCTACGAGCAGTACTTC
D: TRBD1
V: TRBV20-1
J: TRBJ2-7
size: -

CDR3: CASSQVGGYQPQHF
DNA: TGTGCCAGTAGTCAGGTCGGGGGGTATCAGCCCCAGCATTTT
D: -
V: TRBV19
J: TRBJ1-5
size: -

CDR3: CASSNSRDRGRVNIQYF
DNA: TGTGCCAGCAGCAACTCCCGGGACAGGGGGCGAGTTAACATTCAGTACTTC
D: -
V: TRBV21-1
J: TRBJ2-4
size: -

CDR3: CASSDLDISYNSPLHF
DNA: TGTGCCAGCAGCGACCTCGACATCTCCTATAATTCACCCCTCCACTTT
D: -
V: TRBV3-1
J: TRBJ1-6
size: -

CDR3: CASSSTGSGYNSPLHF
DNA: TGTGCCAGCAGCTCCACAGGGTCCGGATATAATTCACCCCTCCACTTT
D: -
V: TRBV7-9
J: TRBJ1-6
size: -

CDR3: CASSQGGGADTQYF
DNA: TGTGCCAGCAGCCAGGGGGGGGGCGCAGATACGCAGTATTTT
D: -
V: TRBV6-1
J: TRBJ2-3
size: -

CDR3: CASSQDLGSQETQYF
DNA: TGCGCCAGCAGCCAAGATCTGGGCAGCCAAGAGACCCAGTACTTC
D: -
V: TRBV4-1
J: TRBJ2-5
size: -

CDR3: CASSLVGMAQTQYF
DNA: TGTGCCAGCAGTTTGGTAGGCATGGCCCAGACCCAGTACTTC
D: -
V: TRBV28
J: TRBJ2-5
size: -

CDR3: CASSSLDSPNEQFF
DNA: TGTGCCAGCAGTTCCTTGGACTCCCCCAATGAGCAGTTCTTC
D: -
V: TRBV6-4
J: TRBJ2-1
size: -

CDR3: CASSQAKTLGETQYF
DNA: TGCGCCAGCAGCCAAGCCAAAACCCTGGGAGAGACCCAGTACTTC
D: -
V: TRBV4-1
J: TRBJ2-5
size: -

CDR3: CASSRPYSNQPQHF
DNA: TGCGCCAGCAGTCGACCATATAGCAATCAGCCCCAGCATTTT
D: -
V: TRBV23-1
J: TRBJ1-5
size: -

CDR3: CASHGSGRGAYEQYF
DNA: TGTGCCAGCCACGGTTCGGGCCGGGGAGCCTACGAGCAGTACTTC
D: -
V: TRBV12-3/TRBV12-4
J: TRBJ2-7
size: -

CDR3: CASSFLDSSISYEQYF
DNA: TGTGCCAGCAGCTTCCTCGACAGCTCGATTTCCTACGAGCAGTACTTC
D: -
V: TRBV11-1
J: TRBJ2-7
size: -